One T cell receptor beta chain is described in this entry. The CDR3 consists of 16 residues. Germline lookup yields CDR1 SGHTA and CDR2 FQGTGA. Losses at the gene ends were 4 bases for V and 3 bases for J; bases not matched to a gene: 5. This entry comes from a study of blood T cell repertoires in COVID-19. Across the whole study: The cDNA or gDNA used as material had been derived from T cells, B-cell-depleted T cells, or PBMCs.

Recruits, aged 18 to 89 years, lived in roughly 22 US areas. How the authors handled the data: It was from reference gene primer amplification that nucleated cell counts were estimated. Profiled with immunoSEQ multiplex PCR; TCRdb holds only in-frame clones, not every one. Clonal size and the V and J genes are those of that table, whereas D and trimming came from the DNA. The table has 150,000 to 200,000 clones, around 76% seen once. The clonotype originates from a woman aged 45-65 years with acute COVID-19. Sequencing used PBMCs or T cells enriched from blood (not recorded which). V and J are TRBV7-3 and TRBJ1-6; 8 bases match TRBD1. CDR3 protein: CASSSQGADYNSPLHF. The CDR3, as DNA: TGTGCCAGCAGCTCCCAGGGGGCCGACTATAATTCACCCCTCCACTTT.